Listed below are T cell receptor beta chains from one sample, sequenced in a study of cytomegalovirus exposure and HLA in healthy donors. TCRdb keeps only in-frame clones here, not all; method: immunoSEQ multiplex PCR. The table lists over 150,000 clones, roughly 79% of them singletons. Sequencing was carried out using PBMCs. Receptor source: a woman aged 50 to 65 in good health and CMV-seropositive. Both conserved end residues are part of each CDR3. A D gene is named only where the DNA matches it firmly. Rows give clone size only sometimes, using once, few, many, or a class for an expanded clone.

j_gene	v_gene	d_gene	abundance	CDR3nt	CDR3aa
TRBJ2-7	TRBV2	NA	NA	TGTGCCAGCAGTGAAGCGACTAAAATACGGAGCTCCTACGAGCAGTACTTC	CASSEATKIRSSYEQYF
TRBJ1-2	TRBV5-4	NA	NA	TGTGCCAGCAGCCTTGACAGCCTCGAGGGCTACACCTTC	CASSLDSLEGYTF
TRBJ1-4	TRBV27	TRBD1	NA	TGTGCCAGCAGCGGACAGGGGGGAACTAATGAAAAACTGTTTTTT	CASSGQGGTNEKLFF
TRBJ1-1	TRBV19	NA	few	TGTGCCAGTAGTATCCCGGGGGGCACTGAAGCTTTCTTT	CASSIPGGTEAFF
TRBJ1-1	TRBV7-9	NA	NA	TGTGCCAGCAGCCCCGGGATGAACACTGAAGCTTTCTTT	CASSPGMNTEAFF
TRBJ1-6	TRBV5-1	TRBD1	NA	TGCGCCAGCAGCTTAGTCCCGGGGACAGATAATTCACCCCTCCACTTT	CASSLVPGTDNSPLHF
TRBJ1-2	TRBV19	TRBD1	NA	TGTGCCAGTAGTTCAGGGGGGCACTATGGCTACACCTTC	CASSSGGHYGYTF
TRBJ2-1	TRBV14	NA	NA	TGTGCCAGCAGCCGAGCAAAGTGGAGCTCCTACAATGAGCAGTTCTTC	CASSRAKWSSYNEQFF
TRBJ2-1	TRBV9	TRBD2	NA	TGTGCCAGCAGCGTAACGCTAGCGGGGGGAAACTCCTACAATGAGCAGTTCTTC	CASSVTLAGGNSYNEQFF
TRBJ2-1	TRBV7-2	TRBD1	NA	TGTGCCAGCAGCCTCAGACAGGGCTGGGGTTACAATGAGCAGTTCTTC	CASSLRQGWGYNEQFF
TRBJ2-2	TRBV6-4	NA	NA	TGTGCCAGCAGTTCTAGGGGAATCGGGGAGCTGTTTTTT	CASSSRGIGELFF
TRBJ2-5	TRBV2	TRBD1	NA	TGTGCCAGCAGGGACAGGGGGACCCCCGGGGAGACCCAGTACTTC	CASRDRGTPGETQYF
TRBJ2-1	TRBV6-5	NA	NA	TGTGCCAGCAGTTACGTCGCTAGTTCCGGGAATGAGCAGTTCTTC	CASSYVASSGNEQFF
TRBJ2-7	TRBV6-5	TRBD1	NA	TGTGCCAGCAGTAGCCGGGACAGGTACTACGAGCAGTACTTC	CASSSRDRYYEQYF
TRBJ1-1	TRBV7-2	TRBD1	NA	TGTGCCAGCAGCTTAAACAGGGGACCAAACACTGAAGCTTTCTTT	CASSLNRGPNTEAFF
TRBJ2-3	TRBV2	TRBD2	NA	TGTGCCAGTGACGGGCGGGGGGCTAGCACAGATACGCAGTATTTT	CASDGRGASTDTQYF
TRBJ2-3	TRBV30	TRBD1	NA	TGTGCCTGGGGAACAGGGGACGGCACAGATACGCAGTATTTT	CAWGTGDGTDTQYF
TRBJ1-2	TRBV5-1	TRBD1	NA	TGCGCCAGCAGCTTACGACAGGGAGTCGATGGCTACACCTTC	CASSLRQGVDGYTF
TRBJ2-7	TRBV20-1	NA	NA	TGCAGTACTGACAATACCTACGAGCAGTACTTC	CSTDNTYEQYF
TRBJ2-5	TRBV5-1	TRBD1	NA	TGCGCCAGCAGCTTGGGGGACAGGGGATACCAAGAGACCCAGTACTTC	CASSLGDRGYQETQYF
TRBJ2-3	TRBV6-5	TRBD2	few	TGTGCCAGCAGTCTTAGCGGGGGGGCGGCAGATACGCAGTATTTT	CASSLSGGAADTQYF
TRBJ2-2	TRBV6-6	NA	few	TGTGCCAGCATCACGCGGCGAAACACCGGGGAGCTGTTTTTT	CASITRRNTGELFF
TRBJ1-2	TRBV7-9	NA	few	TGTGCCAGCAGCTTCGGCCCTCAGGGAACTGATGGCTACACCTTC	CASSFGPQGTDGYTF
TRBJ1-5	TRBV27	NA	NA	TGTGCCAGCAGCTCCGCTAGTCGCAGTCAGCCCCAGCATTTT	CASSSASRSQPQHF
TRBJ2-7	TRBV19	TRBD1	NA	TGTGCCAGTAGTATAGATGGGACAGGGGTGCAGCGCGAGCAGTACTTC	CASSIDGTGVQREQYF
TRBJ2-7	TRBV28	NA	NA	TGTGCCAGCAGTTTATTCCATCGCCAGTCCTACGAGCAGTACTTC	CASSLFHRQSYEQYF
TRBJ2-6	TRBV5-6	TRBD1	NA	TGTGCCAGCAGCTACGGGACAGGAGTCGACGTCCTGACTTTC	CASSYGTGVDVLTF
TRBJ2-3	TRBV5-4	NA	NA	TGTGCCAGCAGCACTTGGGGGCCCGTCGCGGATACGCAGTATTTT	CASSTWGPVADTQYF
TRBJ2-5	TRBV29-1	TRBD1	NA	TGCAGCGCTGCTTCGGTACAGGGGGCGGAGACCCAGTACTTC	CSAASVQGAETQYF
TRBJ2-1	TRBV19	TRBD2	NA	TGTGCCAGTAGTAAAGGCGGGGGGGCCTACAATGAGCAGTTCTTC	CASSKGGGAYNEQFF
TRBJ2-3	TRBV7-2	NA	NA	TGTGCCAGCAGCCATGAGGCGGGGACAGATACGCAGTATTTT	CASSHEAGTDTQYF
TRBJ1-5	TRBV10-2	NA	NA	TGCGCCAGCAGTGAGGACGGAGGGTATCAGCCCCAGCATTTT	CASSEDGGYQPQHF
TRBJ2-3	TRBV28	TRBD1	few	TGTGCCAGCGGTCGACAGGGACGGGCAGATACGCAGTATTTT	CASGRQGRADTQYF
TRBJ1-5	TRBV28	TRBD1	few	TGTGCCAGCAGTTTAGAACAGGGGCATCAGCCCCAGCATTTT	CASSLEQGHQPQHF
TRBJ1-4	TRBV6-5	NA	NA	TGTGCCAGCAGTTTGCACAGTTACTCAACTAATGAAAAACTGTTTTTT	CASSLHSYSTNEKLFF
TRBJ1-4	TRBV4-3	NA	few	TGCGCCAGCAGCCAAGATAGATCGAAAGAAAAACTGTTTTTT	CASSQDRSKEKLFF
TRBJ1-4	TRBV5-6	TRBD1	NA	TGTGCCAGCAGCAGGGACAGGGGAGTGGAAAAACTGTTTTTT	CASSRDRGVEKLFF
TRBJ1-6	TRBV29-1	TRBD1	NA	TGCAGGCGACAGGGGGATTCACCCCTCCACTTT	CRRQGDSPLHF
TRBJ2-3	TRBV7-3	NA	few	TGTGCCAGTTCTCGGGGAGGTCAGGGAGATACGCAGTATTTT	CASSRGGQGDTQYF
TRBJ1-1	TRBV7-2	TRBD1	NA	TGTGCCAGCAGAGACAGGGTTGGGAACACTGAAGCTTTCTTT	CASRDRVGNTEAFF
TRBJ2-7	TRBV5-4	TRBD2	NA	TGTGCCAGCAGCCTTAGCGGGAGGGTCTCCGACGAGCAGTACTTC	CASSLSGRVSDEQYF
TRBJ1-1	TRBV7-2	NA	NA	TGTGCCAGCAGCTTCGGCGGCCCCGGCACTGAAGCTTTCTTT	CASSFGGPGTEAFF
TRBJ2-2	TRBV7-2	TRBD2	once	TGTGCCAGCAGCGCGACCTCGGGACTAGCCGGCGGGGAGCTGTTTTTT	CASSATSGLAGGELFF
TRBJ2-5	TRBV19	NA	NA	TGTGCCAGTAGTATGGGAGGCAGTCGGGCGGAGACCCAGTACTTC	CASSMGGSRAETQYF
TRBJ1-1	TRBV7-2	NA	NA	TGTGCCAGCAGGGCGACAGTGAACACTGAAGCTTTCTTT	CASRATVNTEAFF
TRBJ2-4	TRBV6-7	NA	NA	TGTGCCAGCAGTTACTCTTTAGCGGATCTCCTAGCCAAAAACATTCAGTACTTC	CASSYSLADLLAKNIQYF
TRBJ2-5	TRBV18	NA	NA	TGTGCCAGCTCACCGGGAGTTGTGGAGACCCAGTACTTC	CASSPGVVETQYF